This T cell receptor (beta chain) is drawn from a study of high-grade serous ovarian cancer treatment subgroups. Study at large: On average, around 15,000 reads and 6,000 to 8,000 unique TCR beta rearrangements were obtained per sample. Whole-study results and caveats: Higher neoantigen levels went with greater TCR clonal relatedness. Different patients shared almost no repertoire; same-patient tumors shared 0.11 to 0.79.

Tumor samples were taken before definitive surgery or chemotherapy. For this clone: Its antigen is not identified.

The CDR3 extends over 13 amino acids. CDR1 and CDR2 (germline): SGHDT, YYEEEE. V lost 4 bases to trimming and J lost 6 bases; unmatched junction nucleotides: 6. TCRdb's table, derived via immunoSEQ multiplex PCR, lists solely in-frame clones and lacks some. The table lists over a thousand clones, 68% of them singletons, with 8% to 10% in the top ten. The V and J genes are TRBV5-6 and TRBJ1-2; 7 positions agree with TRBD1. The source material was tumor tissue. The TCR was taken from a human donor with high-grade serous ovarian cancer. The CDR3 loop is CASSQGGWDGYTF. In DNA, the CDR3 is TGTGCCAGCAGCCAAGGGGGCTGGGATGGCTACACCTTC.